The sequence of this T cell receptor (beta chain) was determined in a study of T-cell memory formation after mild COVID-19. Across the whole study: TCR clusters showed largely donor specificity.

V gave up 2 bases and J gave up 6 bases, with 13 bases separating them. CDR3 size: 15 residues. The germline CDR1 and CDR2 sequences are SGHTA and FQGTGA. This clonotype was recorded a few times. Its specificity is unknown. Study results and caveats: Chiefly within CM and EM were the contracting CD4+ clones; CD8+ ones were within EMRA. Later expanders leaned toward CD4+, whereas clones contracting from day 15 to 85 were balanced CD4/CD8. Memory from before infection featured some responding clones, which suggests cross-reactive memory joined.

Using its own MiXCR run on the 5' RACE reads, TCRdb lists one record per CDR3 protein. The repertoire holds 430,000 or so distinct CDR3 sequences, with about 23% as singletons. The clonotype comes from an adult woman who had mild COVID-19 (a few samples of this study predate the infection). Cell type and time point are not known. This sequence joins TRBV7-3 and TRBJ2-2, with unresolved D. Sequencing was performed on PBMCs or a T cell subset sorted from them (not recorded which). The CDR3: CASSLPFNGAGELFF. For the CDR3, the DNA is TGTGCCAGCAGCTTACCCTTTAATGGGGCCGGGGAGCTGTTTTTT.